This T cell receptor (beta chain) was sequenced during a study of T cell repertoires in cytomegalovirus infection. As regards this clonotype: Its antigen is unknown.

V was clipped by 7 bases and J by 0 bases, with 10 bases between them. The CDR3 is 14 residues long. TCRdb itself ran the reads through MiXCR, one entry per CDR3 protein. Of roughly 500,000 distinct CDR3 sequences in the sample, more than 30% are singletons; the top ten hold roughly 17%. This chain uses TRBV12-3 or TRBV12-4 with TRBJ1-3; no firm D call. The sample in question was cultured PBMCs, obtained from culture after CMV antigen stimulation. The clonotype comes from a human donor in good health (CMV status not recorded). Some clones in this sample may be carry-over from other donors' samples. CDR3 residues: CASIKQSSGNTIYF. CDR3 coding DNA: TGTGCCAGCATCAAACAGAGCTCTGGAAACACCATATATTTT.